Listed below are T cell receptor beta chains from one sample, sequenced in a study of neurological immune-mediated disorders. Using its own MiXCR run on the 5' RACE reads, TCRdb lists one record per CDR3 protein. The table lists roughly 28,000 distinct CDR3 sequences, more than 2.5% of them singletons. The sequenced sample consisted of PBMCs. These receptors came from a woman aged 25 to 39 with multiple sclerosis. The conserved cysteine and the conserved F or W are not part of the CDR3 here. Each record gives: V gene, J gene, D gene, CDR3 protein. The D gene is left open where the match is weak.

V: TRBV20-1; J: TRBJ2-2; D: TRBD2; CDR3: SARKRGRDTGELF
V: TRBV12-3/TRBV12-4; J: TRBJ1-1; D: TRBD1; CDR3: ASTRTGRLAEAF
V: TRBV11-2; J: TRBJ1-2; D: TRBD1; CDR3: ASSVKGAGGYT
V: TRBV29-1; J: TRBJ1-3; D: -; CDR3: SANLGQLPGNTIY
V: TRBV29-1; J: TRBJ2-2; D: -; CDR3: SGTRFTGELF
V: TRBV7-6; J: TRBJ1-1; D: TRBD1; CDR3: ASSTGGGEAF
V: TRBV2; J: TRBJ2-7; D: -; CDR3: ASSFTPGIYEQY
V: TRBV10-3; J: TRBJ2-2; D: -; CDR3: ATGTLDTGELF
V: TRBV20-1; J: TRBJ2-1; D: TRBD1; CDR3: SAPTPTGEDFEQF
V: TRBV20-1; J: TRBJ1-6; D: -; CDR3: SARGQDWYSPLN
V: TRBV5-1; J: TRBJ2-5; D: -; CDR3: ASSLERWGETQY
V: TRBV6-5; J: TRBJ2-1; D: TRBD1; CDR3: ASSQTGDSYNEQF
V: TRBV28; J: TRBJ1-4; D: -; CDR3: ASSPGGSNEKLF
V: TRBV12-3/TRBV12-4; J: TRBJ2-3; D: -; CDR3: ASSLSTDTQY
V: TRBV27; J: TRBJ2-7; D: -; CDR3: ASSFSGPNYEQY
V: TRBV20-1; J: TRBJ1-3; D: -; CDR3: SARHSGNTIY
V: TRBV12-3/TRBV12-4; J: TRBJ1-2; D: -; CDR3: ASSPGSWLGYT
V: TRBV27; J: TRBJ1-5; D: -; CDR3: ASSWGQPQN
V: TRBV7-2; J: TRBJ2-7; D: TRBD1; CDR3: ASSSVGDRAEQY
V: TRBV20-1; J: TRBJ2-3; D: -; CDR3: SAYPTGDTQY
V: TRBV20-1; J: TRBJ2-3; D: TRBD2; CDR3: SAGQRGGLTDTQY
V: TRBV7-2; J: TRBJ2-1; D: -; CDR3: ASSLWGGGMDNEQF
V: TRBV5-1; J: TRBJ1-6; D: -; CDR3: ASSLDVRVNSPLN
V: TRBV12-3/TRBV12-4; J: TRBJ1-2; D: -; CDR3: ASGITHYGYT
V: TRBV7-2; J: TRBJ1-4; D: -; CDR3: ASSISGTTEEKLF
V: TRBV20-1; J: TRBJ2-1; D: -; CDR3: SASMGGRDEQF
V: TRBV5-1; J: TRBJ1-1; D: -; CDR3: ASSPSSLLPQNTEAF
V: TRBV5-1; J: TRBJ2-6; D: -; CDR3: ASSLSPGGAKVLT
V: TRBV4-2; J: TRBJ2-3; D: TRBD2; CDR3: ASSQDPSGGSRTDTQY
V: TRBV29-1; J: TRBJ2-1; D: -; CDR3: SVQTELYNNEQF
V: TRBV11-1; J: TRBJ1-1; D: -; CDR3: ASSPHPYTNTEAF
V: TRBV29-1; J: TRBJ2-7; D: -; CDR3: SVARGYEQY
V: TRBV6-2/TRBV6-3; J: TRBJ2-1; D: TRBD2; CDR3: ASGSAGRLAGDNEQF
V: TRBV20-1; J: TRBJ1-2; D: TRBD1; CDR3: SARDPAGGHYGYT
V: TRBV7-2; J: TRBJ1-1; D: -; CDR3: ASKFGKMNTEAF
V: TRBV5-1; J: TRBJ2-2; D: -; CDR3: ASSPGSYTGELF
V: TRBV14; J: TRBJ1-2; D: -; CDR3: ASSHNPNYGYT
V: TRBV5-1; J: TRBJ2-1; D: -; CDR3: ASTSASHNEQF
V: TRBV3-1; J: TRBJ2-1; D: -; CDR3: ASSFSLEQF
V: TRBV5-1; J: TRBJ1-1; D: -; CDR3: ASSFGQREAF
V: TRBV27; J: TRBJ2-2; D: -; CDR3: ASSLQPRGTGELF
V: TRBV3-1; J: TRBJ1-5; D: -; CDR3: ASSRAGPTSPQN
V: TRBV5-1; J: TRBJ1-6; D: TRBD1; CDR3: ASSHGTGNSPLH
V: TRBV7-6; J: TRBJ1-5; D: TRBD1; CDR3: ASSLVRQGCNQPQH
V: TRBV3-1; J: TRBJ1-1; D: -; CDR3: ASSQQGLNTEAF
V: TRBV20-1; J: TRBJ2-1; D: TRBD2; CDR3: SAPTRAGGGNEQF
V: TRBV6-6; J: TRBJ2-1; D: -; CDR3: ASILKRALINEQF
V: TRBV18; J: TRBJ2-1; D: -; CDR3: ASNSGLSSYNEQF
V: TRBV20-1; J: TRBJ2-1; D: TRBD1; CDR3: SAPTGTGYNEQF
V: TRBV5-1; J: TRBJ2-2; D: -; CDR3: ASSLLINTGELF
V: TRBV5-1; J: TRBJ2-3; D: -; CDR3: ASSFGGTYTDTQY
V: TRBV7-2; J: TRBJ2-1; D: TRBD2; CDR3: ASVPTSGRANEQF
V: TRBV18; J: TRBJ1-1; D: TRBD1; CDR3: ASSHPGQGAEAF
V: TRBV4-1; J: TRBJ1-1; D: -; CDR3: ASSQERRADTEAF
V: TRBV27; J: TRBJ2-3; D: TRBD2; CDR3: ASALHRVAGGTDTQY